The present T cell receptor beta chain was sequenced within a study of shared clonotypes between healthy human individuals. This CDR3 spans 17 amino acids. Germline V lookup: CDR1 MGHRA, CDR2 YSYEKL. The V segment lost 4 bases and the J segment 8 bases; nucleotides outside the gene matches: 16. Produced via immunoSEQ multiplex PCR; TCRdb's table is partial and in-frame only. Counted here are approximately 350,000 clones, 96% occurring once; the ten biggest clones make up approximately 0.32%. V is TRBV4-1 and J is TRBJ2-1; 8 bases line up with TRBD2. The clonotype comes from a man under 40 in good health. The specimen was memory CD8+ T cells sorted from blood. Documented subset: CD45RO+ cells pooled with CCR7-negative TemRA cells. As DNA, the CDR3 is TGCGCCAGCAGCCTCGGGCGACTAGCGACGGGTAACGATGAGCAGTTCTTC. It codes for CASSLGRLATGNDEQFF.